This T cell receptor beta chain emerged from a study of blood T cell repertoires in COVID-19 (dated by TCRdb to about 2020). At the level of the whole study: Collaborator samples came from the United States, Italy and Spain and covered acute and convalescent phases of COVID-19. Sample metadata almost always included a de-identified subject ID, COVID-19 status, age in years and sex. Where available, HLA class I and class II types were taken from metadata supplied by the sample provider and were not determined by assay-based typing. Subjects who had been exposed to COVID-19, were actively infected with it, or had recovered from it provided the deeply sampled blood TCRbeta repertoires that made up the dataset. The samples were drawn from the first 160 participants of the ongoing ImmuneRACE study and from 1,254 subjects provided by 6 global collaborators. The material from the prospective study consisted of cDNA or gDNA derived from T cells, B-cell-depleted T cells, or PBMCs. The repertoires were made available in a free public database intended to serve as a resource for research on the immune response to SARS-CoV-2.

Note on this clone: The antigen it binds to is not known. Base qualities are not provided; no much larger clone lies one nucleotide away.

One collaborating source in Seattle enrolled patients during active infection and followed them longitudinally through the course of disease. Whole blood was collected in K2EDTA tubes by collaborating institutions according to the institutions' own protocols. Collaborator samples were shipped for TCRbeta analysis as frozen whole blood, isolated PBMCs, or DNA extracted from either sample type. Including cysteine and phenylalanine, the CDR3 has 18 amino acids. Just the 54-base CDR3 DNA is kept, in frame starting at base 1. V trim: 6 bases; J trim: 3 bases; unmatched bases: 16. CDR1 and CDR2 are read off the germline V gene (reference sequence) as LNHDA and SQIVND. TCRbeta CDR3 regions were amplified from genomic DNA by means of the immunoSEQ Assay, a bias-controlled multiplex PCR. The paper's data handling went like this. Within the assay, amplification of reference gene primers was used to estimate how many nucleated cells each sample contained. To quantify the absolute abundance of each unique TCRbeta CDR3 rearrangement, sequence reads were collapsed and filtered. For each sample, productive Simpson clonality was calculated by taking the square root of Simpson's diversity index across productive rearrangements. Held by TCRdb, this immuneACCESS table contains in-frame sequences only and omits some clones. Under half of the omission traces to an unresolved V gene where checked; the cause of the rest is unknown. V and J calls and clone size are given by that table; D and trimming were obtained from the DNA. The sample table records some 150,000 clones; around 83% of these occur just once. The top ten hold over 10% of the sample.

Study-wide findings and limitations: Clinical and demographic metadata were provided uncurated, with the amount varying by source and participant.

This sequence was found in a woman aged 60-70 years with COVID-19, enrolled during active disease. The V and J segments used are TRBV19 and TRBJ1-5; TRBD1 lines up with 8 middle nucleotides. Sequenced material: peripheral blood. The nucleotide sequence reads as follows: TGTGCCAGTAGCTATCGGGGGACCGGGACAGGAAACAATCAGCCCCAGCATTTT. It specifies CASSYRGTGTGNNQPQHF.